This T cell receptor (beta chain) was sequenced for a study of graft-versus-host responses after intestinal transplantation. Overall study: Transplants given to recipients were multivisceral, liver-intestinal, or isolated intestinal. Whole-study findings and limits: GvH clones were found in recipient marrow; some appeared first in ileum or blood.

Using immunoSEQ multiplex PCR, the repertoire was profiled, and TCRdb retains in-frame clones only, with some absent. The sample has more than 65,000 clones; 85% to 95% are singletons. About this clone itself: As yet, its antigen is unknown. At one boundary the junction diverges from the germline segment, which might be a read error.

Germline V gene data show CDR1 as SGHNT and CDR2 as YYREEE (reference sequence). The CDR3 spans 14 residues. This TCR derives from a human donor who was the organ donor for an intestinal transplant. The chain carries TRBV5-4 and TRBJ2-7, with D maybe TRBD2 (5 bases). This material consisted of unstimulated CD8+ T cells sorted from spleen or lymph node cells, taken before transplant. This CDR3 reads CASSRARTPGDLDF. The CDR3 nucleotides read TGTGCCAGCAGCCGGGCCAGGACTCCGGGTGATTTGGACTTC. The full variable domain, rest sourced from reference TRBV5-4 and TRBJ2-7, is ETGVTQSPTHLIKTRGQQVTLRCSSQSGHNTVSWYQQALGQGPQFIFQYYREEENGRGNFPPRFSGLQFPNYSSELNVNALELDDSALYLCASSRARTPGDLDFGPGTRLTVT.